A single sample is the source of the 20 T cell receptor beta chains below, sequenced in a study of radiation and T cells in renal cell carcinoma. Clones were sequenced by immunoSEQ multiplex PCR, and TCRdb holds only the in-frame ones, with some missing. The sample lists 100,000 to 150,000 clones, around 82% occurring once. Time point indicated: blood 2 weeks post-SBRT. Treatment defined: 15 Gy SBRT to primary tumor, nephrectomy 4 weeks later. The specimen comprised blood, sampled from a patient whose treatment included radiotherapy and nephrectomy. Every receptor here comes from a middle-aged man with renal cell carcinoma.

The J gene is TRBJ2-7, the V gene TRBV6-5, with D unclear. The CDR3 is made up of 15 amino acids. CDR1 and CDR2 from the germline V gene are MNHEY and SVGAGI. V lost 0 bases and J 5 bases, leaving 14 bases between the germline ends. CDR3 sequence: CASSYSPGLKDEQYF. The CDR3 nucleotides read TGTGCCAGCAGTTACTCCCCAGGCCTTAAGGACGAGCAGTACTTC.

This clone was counted once. The J gene is TRBJ2-7, the V gene TRBV25-1; either TRBD1 or TRBD2 may fit D (6 bases each). V dropped 4 bases and J dropped 4 bases, with 14 bases sitting between them. This CDR3 has 14 amino acids. From germline, CDR1 is MGHDK and CDR2 SYGVNS. The CDR3 loop is CASSGGTNRYEQYF. The CDR3 DNA reads as TGTGCCAGCAGTGGCGGGACAAACCGTTACGAGCAGTACTTC.

With respect to this clone: The same CDR3 also results from other DNA sequences found in this sample. The genes are TRBV18 and TRBJ2-3; D may correspond to TRBD1 or TRBD2 (5 bases each). The germline gives CDR1 KGHSH, CDR2 LQKENI. V was cut by 4 bases and J by 6 bases, with 8 bases left in between. This CDR3 has 12 residues. CDR3 protein: CASSLGTDTQYF. CDR3 DNA: TGTGCCAGCTCACTAGGGACGGATACGCAGTATTTT.

The rearrangement uses TRBV7-9 and TRBJ2-7, with 10 bases fitting TRBD2. The CDR3 has 18 amino acids. J lost 4 bases, V lost 0 bases, and 12 bases had no gene match. The germline V gene encodes CDR1 SEHNR and CDR2 FQNEAQ (reference sequence). DNA for the CDR3: TGTGCCAGCAGCTTAGCTGATTGGAGCGGGAGGGCCAGATACGAGCAGTACTTC. Its translation is CASSLADWSGRARYEQYF.

This chain joins TRBV9 and TRBJ2-7; D is undetermined. V dropped 1 base and J dropped 0 bases, with 8 bases sitting between them. CDR3 size: 14 residues. Germline V lookup: CDR1 SGDLS, CDR2 YYNGEE. The DNA of the CDR3 is TGTGCCAGCAGCGTATTAGACGGCTCCTACGAGCAGTACTTC. The encoded protein is CASSVLDGSYEQYF.

The genes are TRBV27 and TRBJ2-7; D is unclear. The CDR3 loop spans 13 amino acids. Germline assignment: CDR1 MNHEY and CDR2 SMNVEV (reference sequence). Between the trimmed V and J ends, which lost 3 bases and 4 bases, there was a span of 10 bases. CDR3 DNA sequence: TGTGCCAGCAGTTTTCCGGGCTCATACGAGCAGTACTTC. Translation: CASSFPGSYEQYF.

The chain is built from TRBV5-4 and TRBJ2-3; D gene unclear. V was clipped by 3 bases and J by 3 bases, with 11 bases between them. CDR3 length equals 14 residues. CDR1 and CDR2 from the germline V gene are SGHNT and YYREEE (reference sequence). CDR3 bases: TGTGCCAGCAGCTCGCCTGCGGTGACAGATACGCAGTATTTT. Amino acid sequence: CASSSPAVTDTQYF.

The V and J genes are TRBV5-1 and TRBJ2-7; D could derive from TRBD1 or TRBD2 (7 bases each). The CDR3 runs 17 residues. Germline V lookup: CDR1 SGHRS, CDR2 YFSETQ. With 0 bases removed from V and 0 bases from J, the gap between germline ends came to 16 bases. This chain's CDR3 is CASSLEPRGGSSYEQYF. Written as DNA, the CDR3 is TGCGCCAGCAGCTTGGAGCCCAGGGGGGGGAGCTCCTACGAGCAGTACTTC.

Details on this clone: The same CDR3 also results from other DNA sequences found in this sample. The rearrangement uses TRBV5-1 and TRBJ1-1; 8 bases agree with TRBD1. The CDR3 contains 13 residues. Germline CDR1 is SGHRS and CDR2 is YFSETQ. The J segment lost 4 bases and the V segment lost 7 bases, leaving 6 bases of the junction unmatched. CDR3 protein: CASSLTGGTEAFF. The CDR3 region has the DNA TGCGCCAGCTCCCTTACAGGGGGCACTGAAGCTTTCTTT.

The chain carries TRBV7-9 and TRBJ2-5; perhaps TRBD1 as D (6 bases). CDR1 is SEHNR, CDR2 FQNEAQ, per germline (reference sequence). Trimming took off 5 bases at V and 5 bases at J, with 15 bases between the two ends. This CDR3 has 14 residues. CDR3 sequence (DNA): TGTGCCAGCAGCGATTACAGGGTCTCCGAGACCCAGTACTTC. Its translation is CASSDYRVSETQYF. Full variable domain (outside the CDR3, taken from reference TRBV7-9 and TRBJ2-5): DTGVSQNPRHKITKRGQNVTFRCDPISEHNRLYWYRQTLGQGPEFLTYFQNEAQLEKSRLLSDRFSAERPKGSFSTLEIQRTEQGDSAMYLCASSDYRVSETQYFGPGTRLLVL.

This chain links TRBV7-3 with TRBJ2-1; either TRBD1 or TRBD2 may fit D (6 bases each). The V gene lost 5 bases and the J gene lost 5 bases, with 16 bases spanning the gap. The CDR3 loop spans 15 amino acids. Germline V lookup: CDR1 SGHTA, CDR2 FQGTGA. CDR3: CASSRRPGANNEQFF. The CDR3 DNA reads as TGTGCCAGCAGCCGGAGGCCGGGGGCGAACAATGAGCAGTTCTTC.

The V gene is TRBV7-2, the J gene TRBJ2-4; D possibly matches TRBD1 or TRBD2 (5 bases each). V was shortened by 2 bases and J by 8 bases, with 16 bases between the two germline ends. The germline V gene encodes CDR1 SGHTA and CDR2 FQGNSA. The CDR3 covers 15 residues. The CDR3: CASSLITGHRDIQYF. The CDR3 DNA sequence: TGTGCCAGCAGCTTAATTACGGGGCATAGGGACATTCAGTACTTC.

This sequence joins TRBV1 and TRBJ2-7; the table gives TRBD1 as D, unverified against the DNA. TRBV1 is listed as a pseudogene. CDR3 length: 14 amino acids. CDR3 residues: CTSSQATVPYEQYF. Here the CDR3 DNA reads TGCACCAGCAGCCAAGCGACAGTTCCCTACGAGCAGTACTTC.

This clone was seen once. This chain uses TRBV5-4 with TRBJ1-2; TRBD1 matches 8 bases. The length of the CDR3 is 14 residues. In germline, CDR1 is SGHNT, CDR2 YYREEE (reference sequence). The trim removed 0 bases at V and 4 bases at J, leaving 2 bases unmatched. This chain's CDR3 is CASSLEQGAYGYTF. CDR3 DNA sequence: TGTGCCAGCAGCTTGGAGCAGGGGGCCTATGGCTACACCTTC.

In its sample, this clone was seen once. The chain couples TRBV6-5 to TRBJ2-1, with 7 bases identical to TRBD2. After removal of 0 bases from V and 4 bases from J, the junction contained 3 bases not matched to a gene. Germline-derived CDR1 and CDR2 are MNHEY and SVGAGI. The length of the CDR3 is 15 residues. This CDR3 reads CASSYSGGGYNEQFF. The DNA for the CDR3 is TGTGCCAGCAGTTACTCCGGGGGAGGGTACAATGAGCAGTTCTTC.

This chain links TRBV7-8 with TRBJ1-1, with D possibly matching TRBD1 (5 bases). Germline values: CDR1 SGHVS, CDR2 FQNEAQ. Trimming removed 0 bases at V and 3 bases at J, with 8 bases between. The CDR3 sequence is 14 residues long. CDR3 region: CASSLAWGHTEAFF. The DNA for the CDR3 is TGTGCCAGCAGCTTAGCGTGGGGCCACACTGAAGCTTTCTTT.

This clone was observed a handful of times. The chain carries TRBV25-1 and TRBJ1-2; 8 bases match TRBD1. The CDR3 is made up of 14 amino acids. Germline V CDR1 and CDR2: MGHDK, SYGVNS. Germline trimming cut 5 bases from V and 0 bases from J; bases unmatched to any gene: 2. The chain's CDR3 is CASSLQGANYGYTF. In DNA form, the CDR3 reads TGTGCCAGCAGTTTACAGGGGGCTAACTATGGCTACACCTTC.

V usage is TRBV6-5 and J usage is TRBJ1-1; D may be TRBD1 (5 bases). The CDR3 is made up of 14 amino acids. The V gene's germline CDR1 is MNHEY and CDR2 SVGAGI. Trimming pared 0 bases from V and 1 base from J, leaving 6 bases between. The CDR3 DNA follows: TGTGCCAGCAGTTACTCGACAGAGAACACTGAAGCTTTCTTT. This codes for CASSYSTENTEAFF.

The chain employs TRBV27 and TRBJ2-7, with D possibly matching TRBD2 (6 bases). The CDR3 loop spans 12 amino acids. The V end was cut by 7 bases, the J end by 8 bases, with 15 bases between. Germline V gives CDR1 MNHEY, CDR2 SMNVEV (reference sequence). This CDR3 reads CASKGSAGQQYF. In DNA, the CDR3 is TGTGCCAGCAAGGGGTCTGCGGGGCAGCAGTACTTC.

V and J are TRBV30 and TRBJ2-7, with 8 bases lining up with TRBD2. CDR3 length equals 13 residues. Per the germline V gene, CDR1 is GTSNPN and CDR2 is SVGIG (reference sequence). The V and J ends lost 0 bases and 5 bases, in that order; junction bases with no gene match: 3. The CDR3 sequence: CAWSVAGVNEQYF. In DNA, the CDR3 is TGTGCCTGGAGTGTAGCGGGGGTCAACGAGCAGTACTTC.